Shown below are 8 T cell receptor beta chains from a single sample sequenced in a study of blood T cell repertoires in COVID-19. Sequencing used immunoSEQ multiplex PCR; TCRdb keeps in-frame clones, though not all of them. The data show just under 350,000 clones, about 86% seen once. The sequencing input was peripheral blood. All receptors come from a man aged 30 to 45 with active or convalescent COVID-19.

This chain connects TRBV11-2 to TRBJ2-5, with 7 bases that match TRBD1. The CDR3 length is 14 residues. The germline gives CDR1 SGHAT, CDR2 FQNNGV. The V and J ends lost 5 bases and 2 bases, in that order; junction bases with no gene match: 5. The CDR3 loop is CASSLGGRQETQYF. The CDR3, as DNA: TGTGCCAGCAGCCTAGGGGGCAGACAAGAGACCCAGTACTTC.

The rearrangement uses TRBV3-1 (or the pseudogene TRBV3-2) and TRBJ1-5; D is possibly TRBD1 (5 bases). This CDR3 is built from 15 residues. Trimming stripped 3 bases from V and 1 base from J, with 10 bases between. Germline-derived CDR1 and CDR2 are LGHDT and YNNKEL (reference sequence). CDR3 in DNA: TGTGCCAGCAGCCAGGGACGGGGGAGCAATCAGCCCCAGCATTTT. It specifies CASSQGRGSNQPQHF.

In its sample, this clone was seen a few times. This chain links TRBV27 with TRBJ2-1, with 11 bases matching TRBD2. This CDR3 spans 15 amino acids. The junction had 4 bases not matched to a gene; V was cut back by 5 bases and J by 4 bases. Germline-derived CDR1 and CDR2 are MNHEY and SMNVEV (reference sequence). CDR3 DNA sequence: TGTGCCAGCAGTCCGGGACTAGCGGCTTACAATGAGCAGTTCTTC. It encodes CASSPGLAAYNEQFF.

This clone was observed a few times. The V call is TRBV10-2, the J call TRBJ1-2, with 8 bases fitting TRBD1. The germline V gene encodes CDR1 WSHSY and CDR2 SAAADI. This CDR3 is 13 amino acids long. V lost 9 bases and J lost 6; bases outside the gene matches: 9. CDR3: CASRYQGADGYTF. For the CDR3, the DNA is TGCGCCAGTCGGTATCAGGGGGCGGATGGCTACACCTTC.

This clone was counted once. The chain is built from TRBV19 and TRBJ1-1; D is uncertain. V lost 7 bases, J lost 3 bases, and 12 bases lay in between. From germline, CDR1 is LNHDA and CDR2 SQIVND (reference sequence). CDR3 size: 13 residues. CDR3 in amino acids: CASIREDHTEAFF. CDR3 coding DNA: TGTGCCAGTATTAGGGAGGACCACACTGAAGCTTTCTTT.

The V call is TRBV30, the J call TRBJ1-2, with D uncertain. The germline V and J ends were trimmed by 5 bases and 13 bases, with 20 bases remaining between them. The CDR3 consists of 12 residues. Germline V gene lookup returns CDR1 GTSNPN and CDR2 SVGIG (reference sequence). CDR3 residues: CAWGGRGEGLTF. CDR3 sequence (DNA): TGTGCCTGGGGAGGACGGGGAGAAGGGCTCACCTTC.

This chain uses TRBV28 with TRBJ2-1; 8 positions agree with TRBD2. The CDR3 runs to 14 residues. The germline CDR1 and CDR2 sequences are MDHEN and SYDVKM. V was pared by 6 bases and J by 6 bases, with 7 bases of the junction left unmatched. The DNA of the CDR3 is TGTGCCAGCAGCGGACTAGCCGTGGCCAATGAGCAGTTCTTC. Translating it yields CASSGLAVANEQFF.

The CDR3 region has the DNA TGCGCCAGCAGCCCGGGACAGGCCGGGGGTTCATACTCTGGGGCCAACGTCCTGACTTTC. Protein: CASSPGQAGGSYSGANVLTF. The V gene is TRBV4-1, the J gene TRBJ2-6; 8 nucleotides agree with TRBD1. Germline V gene lookup returns CDR1 MGHRA and CDR2 YSYEKL. There are 20 residues in the CDR3. V was clipped by 4 bases and J by 0 bases; unmatched bases: 14.